The entry that follows covers one T cell receptor beta chain sequence. Antigen: not known. There are 15 residues in the CDR3. The ends were cut back, 4 bases at V and 2 bases at J, with 13 bases in the middle. Germline values: CDR1 MDHEN, CDR2 SYDVKM. Clones were sequenced by immunoSEQ multiplex PCR, and TCRdb holds only the in-frame ones, with some missing. The table includes 15,000 or so clones, approximately 80% detected once. This specimen comes from a study of tumor-infiltrating lymphocytes in localized non-small cell lung cancer. Study-level information: Each patient gave resected tumor and non-adjacent uninvolved lung tissue.

Study results and caveats: Compared with uninvolved lung, tumors showed higher T cell infiltration by TCRbeta sequencing.

The V call is TRBV28, the J call TRBJ2-3; D is perhaps TRBD2 (6 bases). The material sequenced was lung tumor tissue. This TCR was sampled from a human donor with non-small cell lung cancer. The CDR3 sequence: CASSSLRGSTDTQYF. The CDR3 nucleotides read TGTGCCAGCAGTTCCCTGCGGGGCTCCACAGATACGCAGTATTTT.